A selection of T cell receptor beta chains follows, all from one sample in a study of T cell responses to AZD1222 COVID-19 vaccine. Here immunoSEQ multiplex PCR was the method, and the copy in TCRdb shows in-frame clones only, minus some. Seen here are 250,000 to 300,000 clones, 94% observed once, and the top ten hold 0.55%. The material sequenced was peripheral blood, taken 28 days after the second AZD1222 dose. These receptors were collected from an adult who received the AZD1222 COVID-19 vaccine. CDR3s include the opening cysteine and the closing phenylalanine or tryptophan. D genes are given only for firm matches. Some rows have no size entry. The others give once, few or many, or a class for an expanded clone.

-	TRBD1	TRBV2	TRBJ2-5	TGTGCCAGCAGCCCTGGACAGGGGAGGGAGACCCAGTACTTC	CASSPGQGRETQYF
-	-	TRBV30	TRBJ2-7	TGTGCCTGGAGTTTGGGCTACGAGCAGTACTTC	CAWSLGYEQYF
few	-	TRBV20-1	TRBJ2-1	TGCAGTGCTAGTGGACTTTGGGGCGGTGAGCAGTTCTTC	CSASGLWGGEQFF
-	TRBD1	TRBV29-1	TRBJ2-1	TGCAGCGTCGGGACAGGGCCCCATGAGCAGTTCTTC	CSVGTGPHEQFF
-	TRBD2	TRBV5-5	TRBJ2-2	TGTGCCAGCAGTTTACTAGCGGGAGACACCGGGGAGCTGTTTTTT	CASSLLAGDTGELFF
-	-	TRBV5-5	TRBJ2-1	TGTGCCAGCAGCTTGTGGCCAGGCGAGCAGTTCTTC	CASSLWPGEQFF
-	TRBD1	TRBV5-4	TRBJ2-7	TGTGCCAGCAGCGTGAGTAACAGGGGCGAGCAGTACTTC	CASSVSNRGEQYF
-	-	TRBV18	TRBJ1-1	TGTGCCAGCTCACCATCGGCAGGGGCTGAAGCTTTCTTT	CASSPSAGAEAFF
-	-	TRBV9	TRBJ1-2	TGTGCCAGCAACAGGCAGGGTGACGGCTACACCTTC	CASNRQGDGYTF
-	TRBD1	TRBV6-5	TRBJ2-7	TGTGCCAGCAGACCGACAGGGAGTGCCTACGAGCAGTACTTC	CASRPTGSAYEQYF
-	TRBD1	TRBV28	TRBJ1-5	TGTGCCACCCGGACAGGGTCTTTTCCCCCCCAGCATTTT	CATRTGSFPPQHF
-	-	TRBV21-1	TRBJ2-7	TGTGCCAGCAGCAAAGGGTGGGGACATTGGTACTTC	CASSKGWGHWYF
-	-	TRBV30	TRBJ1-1	TGTGCCTGGAGTGTATGGGTAGGGAAGGACACTGAAGCTTTCTTT	CAWSVWVGKDTEAFF
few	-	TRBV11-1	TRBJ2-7	TGTGCCAGCAGCTCGTCCATCGAGCAGTACTTC	CASSSSIEQYF
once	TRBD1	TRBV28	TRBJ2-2	TGTGCCAGCAGTGAAAGGGGACAGCCCACCGGGGAGCTGTTTTTT	CASSERGQPTGELFF
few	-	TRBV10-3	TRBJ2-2	TGTGCCATCAGTGACCTCAGCGTCACCGGGGAGCTGTTTTTT	CAISDLSVTGELFF
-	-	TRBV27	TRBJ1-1	TGTGCCAGCAGTCCGGACGCCGGGACAATCACTGAAGCTTTCTTT	CASSPDAGTITEAFF
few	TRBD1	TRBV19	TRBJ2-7	TGTGCCAGTAGTCCACCGGGACAGGGGGCCCACGAGCAGTACTTC	CASSPPGQGAHEQYF
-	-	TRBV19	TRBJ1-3	TGTGCCAGTAGTATAGTGCAGAAGCCTGGAAACACCATATATTTT	CASSIVQKPGNTIYF
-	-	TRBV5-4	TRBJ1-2	TGTGCCAGCAGTTCCATTTCGGACGGGTATGGCTACACCTTC	CASSSISDGYGYTF
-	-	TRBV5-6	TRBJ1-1	TGTGCCAGCAGCTTACCAACAGCCCAAGGTACTGAAGCTTTCTTT	CASSLPTAQGTEAFF
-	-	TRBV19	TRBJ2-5	TGTGCCAGTCGGGGGCAGGGGCGAGTCCGCCAAGAGACCCAGTACTTC	CASRGQGRVRQETQYF
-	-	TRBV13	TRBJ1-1	TGTGCCAGCAGCAACGACAGAGGGTACACTGAAGCTTTCTTT	CASSNDRGYTEAFF
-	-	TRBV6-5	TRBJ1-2	TGTGCCAGCAGTTACTCAGGGGGGGACTATGGCTACACCTTC	CASSYSGGDYGYTF
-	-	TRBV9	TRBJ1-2	TGTGCCAGCAGCCCTCGACAGGTACCCTACCAGAACTATGGCTACACCTTC	CASSPRQVPYQNYGYTF
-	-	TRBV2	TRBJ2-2	TGTGCCAGCAGTGAAGAGCGTCGGCTCGCGAACACCGGGGAGCTGTTTTTT	CASSEERRLANTGELFF
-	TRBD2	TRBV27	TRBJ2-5	TGTGCCAGCAGTTTAATGGCGGGGGGGGGAGAGACCCAGTACTTC	CASSLMAGGGETQYF
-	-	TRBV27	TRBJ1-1	TGTGCCAGCAGTCCCACCTGGGCAGGGGCGAACACTGAAGCTTTCTTT	CASSPTWAGANTEAFF
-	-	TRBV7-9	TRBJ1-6	TGTGCCAGCAGCTTATCCCGATGGGAGAATTCACCCCTCCACTTT	CASSLSRWENSPLHF
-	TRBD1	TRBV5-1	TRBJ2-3	TGCGCCAGCACGAAGACAGGGGCGATGACGGATACGCAGTATTTT	CASTKTGAMTDTQYF
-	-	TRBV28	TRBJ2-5	TGTGCCAGCAGTTCCCTCGACAGGCAAGAGACCCAGTACTTC	CASSSLDRQETQYF
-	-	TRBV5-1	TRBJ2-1	TGCGCCAGCAGCTTGTTTTACAATGAGCAGTTCTTC	CASSLFYNEQFF
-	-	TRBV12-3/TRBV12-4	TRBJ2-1	TGTGCCAGCACAACCTCCACCTACAATGAGCAGTTCTTC	CASTTSTYNEQFF
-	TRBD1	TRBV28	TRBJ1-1	TGTGCCAGCAGTTCGGGACAGCCGAACACTGAAGCTTTCTTT	CASSSGQPNTEAFF
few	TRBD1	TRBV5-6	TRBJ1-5	TGTGCCAGCAGCTTGGGTGGGACAGGCGTAAATCAGCCCCAGCATTTT	CASSLGGTGVNQPQHF
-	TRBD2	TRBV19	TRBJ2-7	TGTGCCAGTAGTCCCCCGGGACTAGGGTACGAGCAGTACTTC	CASSPPGLGYEQYF
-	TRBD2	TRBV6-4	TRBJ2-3	TGTGCCAGCAGTGACTTGGCGGGAGGAGTGAATACGCAGTATTTT	CASSDLAGGVNTQYF
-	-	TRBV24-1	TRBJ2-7	TGTGCCACCAGTGATTCCACAGGGCCCCGGTACGAGCAGTACTTC	CATSDSTGPRYEQYF
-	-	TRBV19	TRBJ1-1	TGTGCCAGTGCAATACAGGGTGTGAACACTGAAGCTTTCTTT	CASAIQGVNTEAFF
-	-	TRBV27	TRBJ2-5	TGTGCCAGCAGTTTTAAGTACCAAGAGACCCAGTACTTC	CASSFKYQETQYF
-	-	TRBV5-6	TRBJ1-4	TGTGCCAGCAGCTTGTGGTCAACTAATGAAAAACTGTTTTTT	CASSLWSTNEKLFF
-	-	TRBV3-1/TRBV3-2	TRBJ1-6	TGTGCCAGCAGCCCCTTTGACACGTATAATTCACCCCTCCACTTT	CASSPFDTYNSPLHF
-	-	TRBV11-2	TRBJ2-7	TGTGCCAGCAGCTTAGTGCAGTCTCCCTACGAGCAGTACTTC	CASSLVQSPYEQYF